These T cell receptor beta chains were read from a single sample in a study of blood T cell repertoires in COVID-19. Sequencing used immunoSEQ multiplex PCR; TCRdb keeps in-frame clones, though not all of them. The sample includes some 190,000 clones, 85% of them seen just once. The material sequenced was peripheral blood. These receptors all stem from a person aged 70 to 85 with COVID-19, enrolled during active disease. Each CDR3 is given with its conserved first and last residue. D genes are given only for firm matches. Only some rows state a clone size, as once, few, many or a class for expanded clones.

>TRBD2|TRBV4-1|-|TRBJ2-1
CASSQEWVTSANSYNEQFF
TGCGCCAGCAGCCAAGAATGGGTAACTAGCGCCAACTCCTACAATGAGCAGTTCTTC
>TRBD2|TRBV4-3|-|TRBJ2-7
CASSHPNRGGLARISSYEQYF
TGCGCCAGCAGCCACCCAAACCGAGGGGGACTAGCGCGAATATCCTCCTACGAGCAGTACTTC
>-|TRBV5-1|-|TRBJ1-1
CASKSSTANTEAFF
TGCGCCAGCAAATCATCGACAGCGAACACTGAAGCTTTCTTT
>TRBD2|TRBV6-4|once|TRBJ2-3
CASRRLAGGTTDTQYF
TGTGCCAGCAGAAGACTAGCGGGGGGAACGACAGATACGCAGTATTTT
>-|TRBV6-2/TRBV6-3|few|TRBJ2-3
CASSATGVSDTQYF
TGTGCCAGCAGTGCGACGGGAGTTTCAGATACGCAGTATTTT
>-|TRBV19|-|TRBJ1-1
CASSPREGRVNTEAFF
TGTGCCAGTAGTCCCCGGGAGGGACGGGTGAACACTGAAGCTTTCTTT
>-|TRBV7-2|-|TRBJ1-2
CASSRELGVGYTF
TGTGCCAGCAGCAGAGAGTTGGGAGTTGGCTACACCTTC
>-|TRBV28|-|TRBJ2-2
CASSEGQNTGELFF
TGTGCCAGCAGTGAGGGTCAGAACACCGGGGAGCTGTTTTTT
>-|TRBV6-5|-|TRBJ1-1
CASGEQLNTEAFF
TGTGCCAGCGGAGAACAACTGAACACTGAAGCTTTCTTT
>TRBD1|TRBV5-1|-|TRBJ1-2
CASSPGTGGVYGYTF
TGCGCCAGCAGCCCCGGGACAGGGGGCGTCTATGGCTACACCTTC